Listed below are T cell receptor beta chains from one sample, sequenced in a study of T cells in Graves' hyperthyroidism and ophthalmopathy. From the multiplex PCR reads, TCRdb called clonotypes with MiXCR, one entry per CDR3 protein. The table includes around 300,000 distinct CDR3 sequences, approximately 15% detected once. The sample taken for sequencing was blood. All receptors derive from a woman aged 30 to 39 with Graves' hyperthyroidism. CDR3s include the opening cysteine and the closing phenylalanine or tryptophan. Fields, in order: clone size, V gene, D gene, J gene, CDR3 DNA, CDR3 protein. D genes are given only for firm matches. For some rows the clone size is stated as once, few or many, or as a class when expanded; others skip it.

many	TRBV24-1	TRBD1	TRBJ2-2	TGTGCCACCAGTGATTCCGGGACAGGCCGCACCGGGGAGCTGTTTTTT	CATSDSGTGRTGELFF
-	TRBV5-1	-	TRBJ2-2	TGCGCCAGCAGCTTGGTTGGTGGGGACACCGGGGAGCTGTTTTTT	CASSLVGGDTGELFF
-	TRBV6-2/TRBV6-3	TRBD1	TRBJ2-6	TGTGCCAGCAGTTACAACTCCGGGACAGCCGATAAACGGTCTGGGGCCAACGTCCTGACTTTC	CASSYNSGTADKRSGANVLTF
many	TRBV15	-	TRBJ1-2	TGTGCCACCAGCAGAGATAGGACACCAGGTCCCTATGGCTACACCTTC	CATSRDRTPGPYGYTF
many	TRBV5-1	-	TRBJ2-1	TGCGCCAGCACTGAGACGGGAAGCTCCTACAATGAGCAGTTCTTC	CASTETGSSYNEQFF
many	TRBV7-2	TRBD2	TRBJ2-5	TGTGCCAGCAGCTCAGCAAGAGGTGCGGGGGACTTGGAGACCCAGTACTTC	CASSSARGAGDLETQYF
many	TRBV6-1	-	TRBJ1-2	TGTGCCAGCAGTGAACCCGTAGGCGGCTACACCTTC	CASSEPVGGYTF
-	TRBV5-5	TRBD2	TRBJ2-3	TGTGCCAGCACCCGGTCGGGGACTAGCGGTTTGACAGATACGCAGTATTTT	CASTRSGTSGLTDTQYF
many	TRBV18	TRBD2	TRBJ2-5	TGTGCCAGCTCACCTGCAGCGGGACAAGAGACCCAGTACTTC	CASSPAAGQETQYF
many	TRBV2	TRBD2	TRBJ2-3	TGTGCCAGCAGGGCCGGGACTAGCGCTGCAGATACGCAGTATTTT	CASRAGTSAADTQYF
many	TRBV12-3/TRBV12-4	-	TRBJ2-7	TGTGCCAGCAGTTTGGGGTTCCAGGGTAGCGAGCAGTACTTC	CASSLGFQGSEQYF
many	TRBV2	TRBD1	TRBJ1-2	TGTGCCAGATGGGACAGGAATCCCAAGATTAAAGGCTACACCTTC	CARWDRNPKIKGYTF
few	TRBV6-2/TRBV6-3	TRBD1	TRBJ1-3	TGTGCCAGTTCCGGGACAGGGAGCATGCGGCGGAACACCATATATTTT	CASSGTGSMRRNTIYF
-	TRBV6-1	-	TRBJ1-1	TGTGCCAGCTCCCGATGGGAGGGGAACACTGAAGCTTTCTTT	CASSRWEGNTEAFF
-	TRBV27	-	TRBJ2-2	TGTGCCAGCAGCGAAGTCCTAGCGAGTCCGACCGGGGAGCTGTTTTTT	CASSEVLASPTGELFF
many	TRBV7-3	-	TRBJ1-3	TGTGCCAGCAGCCTTGGGCTTTTCTCTGGAAACACCATATATTTT	CASSLGLFSGNTIYF
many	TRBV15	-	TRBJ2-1	TGTGCCACCAGCAGAGATCTGGGGGCGGACAATGAGCAGTTCTTC	CATSRDLGADNEQFF
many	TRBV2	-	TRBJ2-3	TGTGCCAGCATCTACACAGATACGCAGTATTTT	CASIYTDTQYF
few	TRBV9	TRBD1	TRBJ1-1	TGTGCCAGCAGCGTAGGGGGACAGGGGGGTGGAGGTGAAGCTTTCTTT	CASSVGGQGGGGEAFF
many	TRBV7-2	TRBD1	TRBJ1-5	TGTGCCAGCAGGGACAGGTTCCTTAGCAATCAGCCCCAGCATTTT	CASRDRFLSNQPQHF
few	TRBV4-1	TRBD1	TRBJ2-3	TGCGCCAGCAGCCAATGGACAGGGGGCGCAAGCACAGATACGCAGTATTTT	CASSQWTGGASTDTQYF
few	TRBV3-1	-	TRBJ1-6	TGTGCCAGCAGCCAAGTGGCAGGTTTTGTTTCACCCCTCCACTTT	CASSQVAGFVSPLHF